The clone carrying this T cell receptor beta chain was recorded only once. This may arise from a read error, as a much more abundant clone is one base away. Other DNA sequences from this sample encode an identical CDR3 as well. The sample originates from a study of cytomegalovirus exposure and HLA in healthy donors. Across the whole study: Of all 400 or so donors who were genotyped, around 82% belonged to the Caucasian-associated ancestry cluster.

Trimming cost V 2 bases and J 4 bases; bases outside gene matches: 1. The CDR3 loop spans 13 amino acids. Per germline, CDR1 MDHEN and CDR2 SYDVKM. The PCR contained 60 Vbeta and 13 Jbeta primers. Original processing methods: Later, an analysis found roughly 80 million unique TCR beta chains, and around 12 million of these were shared. The data were produced by immunoSEQ multiplex PCR, yet TCRdb's version contains in-frame clones alone and is incomplete. From that table come the V and J calls and clone size; the DNA was used to work out D and trimming. Of around 130,000 clones listed, about 75% are singletons.

Specimen: PBMCs. This TCR was recovered from a woman between 35 and 50 years old in good health and CMV-seropositive. The V call is TRBV28, the J call TRBJ1-1; 7 bases align to TRBD1. This CDR3 is CASSLTGVTEAFF. As DNA, the CDR3 is TGTGCCAGCAGTTTAACAGGGGTCACTGAAGCTTTCTTT. Supplemented by reference TRBV28 and TRBJ1-1, the full variable domain reads DVKVTQSSRYLVKRTGEKVFLECVQDMDHENMFWYRQDPGLGLRLIYFSYDVKMKEKGDIPEGYSVSREKKERFSLILESASTNQTSMYLCASSLTGVTEAFFGQGTRLTVV.